The sequence of this TCR beta chain was determined in a study of shared clonotypes between healthy human individuals. TCRdb's table, derived via immunoSEQ multiplex PCR, lists solely in-frame clones and lacks some. The sample consists of 450,000 to 600,000 clones, around 79% of them appearing once. This clone was seen just once. The CDR3 totals 16 residues. V lost 2 bases to trimming and J lost 1 base; unmatched junction nucleotides: 7. CDR1 and CDR2 from the germline V gene are SGHDT and YYEEEE. The source material was PBMCs. This sequence originates from a woman aged 40 to 49 in good health. Some clones in this sample may be carry-over from other donors' samples. The chain carries TRBV5-6 and TRBJ2-3; 7 positions agree with TRBD1. Here the CDR3 reads CASSFTTGRGTDTQYF. CDR3 DNA: TGTGCCAGCAGCTTTACGACAGGGCGGGGCACAGATACGCAGTATTTT.